This T cell receptor beta chain emerged from a study of blood T cell repertoires in COVID-19. Study summary: COVID-19 samples from acute and convalescent phases originated in the United States, Italy and Spain. Sample material is recorded as cDNA or gDNA derived from T cells, B-cell-depleted T cells, or PBMCs.

Seattle-derived patients entered the study during active infection and were followed longitudinally. The authors' processing: Nucleated cell counts were estimated from reference gene primer amplification. Method: immunoSEQ multiplex PCR; TCRdb's copy keeps in-frame clones and lacks some. Clonal size and the V and J genes are those of that table, whereas D and trimming came from the DNA. Of roughly 410,000 clones in the sample, around 87% are singletons; the top ten hold over 2%. V was clipped by 1 base and J by 5 bases; unmatched bases: 1. The CDR3 covers 13 residues. The TCR was taken from a woman aged 55 to 70 with COVID-19, enrolled during active disease. The rearrangement uses TRBV12-3 or TRBV12-4 and TRBJ2-7; 8 bases are a match to TRBD2. The sequenced sample was peripheral blood. CDR3 protein: CASSLGTSHEQYF. The CDR3 DNA follows: TGTGCCAGCAGTTTAGGGACTAGCCACGAGCAGTACTTC.